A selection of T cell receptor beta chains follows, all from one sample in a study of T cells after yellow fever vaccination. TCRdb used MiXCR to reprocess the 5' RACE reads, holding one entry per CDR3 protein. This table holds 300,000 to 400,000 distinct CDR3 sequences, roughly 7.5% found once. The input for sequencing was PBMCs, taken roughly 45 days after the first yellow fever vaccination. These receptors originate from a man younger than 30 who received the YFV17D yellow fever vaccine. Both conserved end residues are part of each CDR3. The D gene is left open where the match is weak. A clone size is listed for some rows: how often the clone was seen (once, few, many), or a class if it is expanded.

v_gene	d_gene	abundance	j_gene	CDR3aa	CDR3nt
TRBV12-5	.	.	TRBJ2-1	CASGLVDTERFF	TGTGCTAGTGGTTTGGTAGATACAGAGAGGTTCTTC
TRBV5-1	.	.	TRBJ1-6	CASSETGSSYNSPLHF	TGCGCCAGCAGCGAAACAGGGAGCTCCTATAATTCACCCCTCCACTTT
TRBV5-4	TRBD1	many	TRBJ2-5	CASSLQGAAETQYF	TGTGCCAGTAGCTTACAGGGGGCCGCGGAGACCCAGTACTTC
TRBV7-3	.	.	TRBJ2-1	CASSFDSSLGEQFF	TGTGCCAGCAGCTTTGATTCCTCCCTAGGGGAGCAGTTCTTC
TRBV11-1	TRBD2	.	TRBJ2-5	CASSLSEMSGGAGETQYF	TGTGCCAGCAGCCTAAGCGAAATGAGCGGGGGGGCAGGAGAGACCCAGTACTTC
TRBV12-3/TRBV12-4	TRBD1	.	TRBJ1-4	CASRSRTGANEKLFF	TGTGCCAGCAGATCTAGGACAGGAGCAAATGAAAAACTGTTTTTT
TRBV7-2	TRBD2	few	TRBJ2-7	CASSLRAGGYEQYF	TGTGCCAGCAGCTTACGAGCGGGGGGGTACGAGCAGTACTTC
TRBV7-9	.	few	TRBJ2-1	CASSSQPGAYNEQFF	TGTGCCAGCAGCTCTCAACCGGGCGCCTACAATGAGCAGTTCTTC
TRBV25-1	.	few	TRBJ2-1	CASMGNGGEAVGEQFF	TGTGCCAGCATGGGGAACGGCGGGGAAGCCGTCGGTGAGCAGTTCTTC
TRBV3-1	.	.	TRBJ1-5	CASSQDRRVDQPQHF	TGTGCCAGCAGCCAAGATAGGAGGGTCGATCAGCCCCAGCATTTT
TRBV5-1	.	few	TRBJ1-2	CASSLRGTQPHYGYTF	TGCGCCAGCAGCTTGCGCGGGACACAGCCCCACTATGGCTACACCTTC
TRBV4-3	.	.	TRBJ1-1	CASSQGLGQNTEAFF	TGCGCCAGCAGCCAAGGATTGGGACAGAACACTGAAGCTTTCTTT
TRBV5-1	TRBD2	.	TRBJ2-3	CASSLATSQDTQYF	TGCGCCAGCAGCTTGGCGACTAGCCAGGATACGCAGTATTTT
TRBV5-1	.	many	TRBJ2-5	CASHLPTHGETQYF	TGCGCCAGTCACCTACCCACCCACGGGGAGACCCAGTACTTC
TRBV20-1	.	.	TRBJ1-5	CSARSRTNQPQHF	TGCAGTGCTAGGTCCAGGACGAATCAGCCCCAGCATTTT
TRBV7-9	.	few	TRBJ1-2	CASSSHTYGYTF	TGTGCCAGCAGCTCCCACACGTATGGCTACACCTTC
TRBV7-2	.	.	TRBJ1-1	CASSTHRVMNTEAFF	TGTGCCAGCAGCACCCACAGGGTAATGAACACTGAAGCTTTCTTT
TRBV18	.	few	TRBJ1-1	CASSQGVENTEAFF	TGTGCCAGCTCACAGGGAGTCGAAAACACTGAAGCTTTCTTT
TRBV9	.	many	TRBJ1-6	CASSVGDPYNSPLHF	TGTGCCAGCAGCGTAGGGGACCCCTATAATTCACCCCTCCACTTT
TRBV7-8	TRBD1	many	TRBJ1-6	CASKGQAHYNSPLHF	TGTGCCAGCAAGGGACAGGCGCACTATAATTCACCCCTCCACTTT
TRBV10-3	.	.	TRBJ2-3	CAIGTLSPSTDTQYF	TGTGCCATAGGTACTTTATCCCCTAGCACAGATACGCAGTATTTT
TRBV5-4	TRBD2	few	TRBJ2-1	CASSLAGGPRDEQFF	TGTGCCAGCAGCTTGGCGGGGGGGCCCCGTGATGAGCAGTTCTTC
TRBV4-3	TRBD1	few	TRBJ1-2	CASSHDFLTGLYGYTF	TGCGCCAGCAGCCATGATTTCCTGACAGGGCTCTATGGCTACACCTTC
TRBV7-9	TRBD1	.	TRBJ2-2	CASRGQGRGELFF	TGTGCCAGCAGAGGACAGGGCCGAGGGGAGCTGTTTTTT
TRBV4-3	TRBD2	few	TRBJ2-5	CASSQGSGGHQETQYF	TGCGCCAGCAGCCAAGGTAGCGGGGGTCACCAAGAGACCCAGTACTTC
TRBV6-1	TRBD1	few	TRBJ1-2	CASSHVGTGGGYGYTF	TGTGCCAGCAGCCACGTCGGGACAGGGGGCGGGTATGGCTACACCTTC
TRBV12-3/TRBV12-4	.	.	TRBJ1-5	CASSLGIQANQPQPF	TGTGCCAGCAGTTTGGGCATCCAGGCGAATCAGCCCCAGCCTTTT
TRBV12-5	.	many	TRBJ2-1	CASGTTGRVTNEQFF	TGTGCTAGTGGTACCACAGGGAGGGTAACCAATGAGCAGTTCTTC
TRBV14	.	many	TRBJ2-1	CASSQGPGNEQFF	TGTGCCAGCAGCCAAGGGCCCGGGAATGAGCAGTTCTTC
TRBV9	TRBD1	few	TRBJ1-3	CASSARTGGSGNTIYF	TGTGCCAGCAGCGCTAGAACAGGGGGGAGTGGAAACACCATATATTTT
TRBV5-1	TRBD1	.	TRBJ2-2	CASSRTGGDTGELFF	TGCGCCAGCAGCAGGACAGGGGGCGACACCGGGGAGCTGTTTTTT
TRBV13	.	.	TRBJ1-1	CASNIEPNTEAFF	TGTGCCAGCAACATAGAGCCGAACACTGAAGCTTTCTTT
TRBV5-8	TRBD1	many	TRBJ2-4	CASSSQGAGNIQYF	TGTGCCAGCAGCTCTCAGGGGGCAGGAAACATTCAGTACTTC
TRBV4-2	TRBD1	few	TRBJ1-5	CASSAVSSGQIYSNQPQHF	TGTGCCAGCAGCGCCGTCTCGTCGGGACAGATTTATAGCAATCAGCCCCAGCATTTT
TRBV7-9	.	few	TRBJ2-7	CASSPKGPSSYEQYF	TGTGCCAGCAGCCCTAAGGGGCCTAGCTCCTACGAGCAGTACTTC
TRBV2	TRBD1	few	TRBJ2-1	CASTPDRGDEQFF	TGTGCCAGCACTCCGGACAGGGGAGATGAGCAGTTCTTC
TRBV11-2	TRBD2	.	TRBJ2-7	CASSSVAGSYEQYF	TGTGCCAGCAGCTCGGTAGCGGGGTCCTACGAGCAGTACTTC